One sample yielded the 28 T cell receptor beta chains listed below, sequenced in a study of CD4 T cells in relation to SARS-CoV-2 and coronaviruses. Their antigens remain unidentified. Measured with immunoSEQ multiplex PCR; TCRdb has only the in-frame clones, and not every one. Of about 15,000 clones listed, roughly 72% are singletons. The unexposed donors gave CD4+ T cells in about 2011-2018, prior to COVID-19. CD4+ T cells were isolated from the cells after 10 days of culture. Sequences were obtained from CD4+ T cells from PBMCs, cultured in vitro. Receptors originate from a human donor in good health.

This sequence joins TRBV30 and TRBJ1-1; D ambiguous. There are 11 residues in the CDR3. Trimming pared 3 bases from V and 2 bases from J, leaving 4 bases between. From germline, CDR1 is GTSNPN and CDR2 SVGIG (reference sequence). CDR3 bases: TGTGCCTGGAGCTACAACACTGAAGCTTTCTTT. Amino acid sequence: CAWSYNTEAFF.

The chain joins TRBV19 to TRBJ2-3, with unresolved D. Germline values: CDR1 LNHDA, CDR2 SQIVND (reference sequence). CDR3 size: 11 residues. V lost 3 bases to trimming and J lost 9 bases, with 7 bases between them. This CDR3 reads CASSIERTQYF. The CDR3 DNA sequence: TGTGCCAGTAGTATTGAACGCACGCAGTATTTT.

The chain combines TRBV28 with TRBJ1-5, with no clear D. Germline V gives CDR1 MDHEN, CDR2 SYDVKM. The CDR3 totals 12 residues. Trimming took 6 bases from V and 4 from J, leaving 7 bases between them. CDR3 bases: TGTGCCAGCAGAACCCTGAATCAGCCCCAGCATTTT. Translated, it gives CASRTLNQPQHF. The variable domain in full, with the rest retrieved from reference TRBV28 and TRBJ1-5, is DVKVTQSSRYLVKRTGEKVFLECVQDMDHENMFWYRQDPGLGLRLIYFSYDVKMKEKGDIPEGYSVSREKKERFSLILESASTNQTSMYLCASRTLNQPQHFGDGTRLSIL.

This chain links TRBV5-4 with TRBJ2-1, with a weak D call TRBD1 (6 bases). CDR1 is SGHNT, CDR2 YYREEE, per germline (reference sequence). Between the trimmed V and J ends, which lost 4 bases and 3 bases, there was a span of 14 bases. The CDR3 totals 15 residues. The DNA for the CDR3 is TGTGCCAGCAGCGTAGCAGGGGTCCGCTACAATGAGCAGTTCTTC. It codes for CASSVAGVRYNEQFF.

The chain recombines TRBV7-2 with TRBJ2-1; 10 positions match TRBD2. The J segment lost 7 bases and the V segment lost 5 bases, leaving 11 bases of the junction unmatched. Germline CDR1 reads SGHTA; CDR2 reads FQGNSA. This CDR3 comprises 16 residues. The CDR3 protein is CASSPFSGRLGNEQFF. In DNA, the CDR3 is TGTGCCAGCAGCCCATTTAGCGGGAGGCTTGGGAATGAGCAGTTCTTC.

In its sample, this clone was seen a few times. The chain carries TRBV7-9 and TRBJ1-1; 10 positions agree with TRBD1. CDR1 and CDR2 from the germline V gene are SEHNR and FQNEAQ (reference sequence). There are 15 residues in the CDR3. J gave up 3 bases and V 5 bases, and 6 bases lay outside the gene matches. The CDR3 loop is CASSLGQGVYTEAFF. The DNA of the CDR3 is TGTGCCAGCAGCCTCGGACAGGGGGTTTACACTGAAGCTTTCTTT. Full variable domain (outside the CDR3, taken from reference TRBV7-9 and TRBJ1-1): DTGVSQNPRHKITKRGQNVTFRCDPISEHNRLYWYRQTLGQGPEFLTYFQNEAQLEKSRLLSDRFSAERPKGSFSTLEIQRTEQGDSAMYLCASSLGQGVYTEAFFGQGTRLTVV.

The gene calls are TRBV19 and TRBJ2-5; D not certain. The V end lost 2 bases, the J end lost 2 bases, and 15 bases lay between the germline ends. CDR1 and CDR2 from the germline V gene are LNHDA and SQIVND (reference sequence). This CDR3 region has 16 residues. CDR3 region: CASSIMKTAAQETQYF. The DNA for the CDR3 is TGTGCCAGTAGTATAATGAAAACGGCGGCTCAAGAGACCCAGTACTTC.

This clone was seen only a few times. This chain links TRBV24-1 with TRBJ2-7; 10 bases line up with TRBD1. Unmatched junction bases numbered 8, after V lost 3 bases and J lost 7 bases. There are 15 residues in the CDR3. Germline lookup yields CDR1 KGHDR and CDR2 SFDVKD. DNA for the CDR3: TGTGCCACCAGTGATACCGGGACAGGGGCTCGAGAGCAGTACTTC. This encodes CATSDTGTGAREQYF.

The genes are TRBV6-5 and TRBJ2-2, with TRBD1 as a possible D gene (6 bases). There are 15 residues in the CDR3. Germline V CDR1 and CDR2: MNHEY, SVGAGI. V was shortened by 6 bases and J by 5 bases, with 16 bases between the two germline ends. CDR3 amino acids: CASRVDSRATGELFF. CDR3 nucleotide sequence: TGTGCCAGCAGGGTGGACAGCAGGGCTACCGGGGAGCTGTTTTTT.

CDR3 region: CASSYERGRTYNEQFF. CDR3 bases: TGTGCCAGCAGTTACGAGCGGGGGCGAACCTACAATGAGCAGTTCTTC. The chain recombines TRBV6-2 or TRBV6-3 with TRBJ2-1, with TRBD2 identical over 8 bases. Germline lookup yields CDR1 MNHEY and CDR2 SVGEGT. This CDR3 spans 16 amino acids. Unmatched junction bases numbered 5, after V lost 2 bases and J lost 2 bases.

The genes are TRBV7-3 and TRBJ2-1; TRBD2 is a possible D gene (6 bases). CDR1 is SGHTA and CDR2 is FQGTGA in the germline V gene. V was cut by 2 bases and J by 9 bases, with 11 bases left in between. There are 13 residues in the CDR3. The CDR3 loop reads CASSLSRDGEQFF. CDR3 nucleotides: TGTGCCAGCAGCTTATCGCGGGACGGTGAGCAGTTCTTC. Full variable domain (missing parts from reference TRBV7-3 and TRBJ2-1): GAGVSQTPSNKVTEKGKYVELRCDPISGHTALYWYRQSLGQGPEFLIYFQGTGAADDSGLPNDRFFAVRPEGSVSTLKIQRTERGDSAVYLCASSLSRDGEQFFGPGTRLTVL.

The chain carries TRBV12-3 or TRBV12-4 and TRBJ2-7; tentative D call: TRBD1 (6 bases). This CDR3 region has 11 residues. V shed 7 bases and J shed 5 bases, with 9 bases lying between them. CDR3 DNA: TGTGCCAGCAAAGGGACACACGAGCAGTACTTC. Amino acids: CASKGTHEQYF.

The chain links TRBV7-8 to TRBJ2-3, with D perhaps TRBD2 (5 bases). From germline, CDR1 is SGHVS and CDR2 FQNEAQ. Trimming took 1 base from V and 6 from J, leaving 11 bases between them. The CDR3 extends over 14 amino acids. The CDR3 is CASSLGQSGDTQYF. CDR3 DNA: TGTGCCAGCAGCTTAGGGCAGTCGGGGGATACGCAGTATTTT.

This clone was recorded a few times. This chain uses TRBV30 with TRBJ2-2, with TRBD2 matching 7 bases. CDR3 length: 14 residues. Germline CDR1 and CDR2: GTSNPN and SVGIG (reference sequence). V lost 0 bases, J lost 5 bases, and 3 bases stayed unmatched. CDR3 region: CAWSVGRATGELFF. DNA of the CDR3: TGTGCCTGGAGTGTGGGGAGGGCAACCGGGGAGCTGTTTTTT.

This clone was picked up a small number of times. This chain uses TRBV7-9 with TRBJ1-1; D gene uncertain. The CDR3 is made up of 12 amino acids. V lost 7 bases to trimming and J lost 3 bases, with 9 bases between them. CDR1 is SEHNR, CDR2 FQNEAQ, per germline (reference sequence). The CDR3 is CASTKGYTEAFF. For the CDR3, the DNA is TGTGCCAGCACCAAAGGGTACACTGAAGCTTTCTTT.

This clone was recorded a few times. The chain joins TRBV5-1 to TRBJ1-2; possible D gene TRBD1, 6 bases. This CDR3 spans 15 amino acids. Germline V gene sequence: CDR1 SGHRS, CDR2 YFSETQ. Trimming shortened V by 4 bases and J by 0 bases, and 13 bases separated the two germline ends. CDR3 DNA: TGCGCCAGCAGCCTACAGACAGGAGCTAACTATGGCTACACCTTC. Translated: CASSLQTGANYGYTF.

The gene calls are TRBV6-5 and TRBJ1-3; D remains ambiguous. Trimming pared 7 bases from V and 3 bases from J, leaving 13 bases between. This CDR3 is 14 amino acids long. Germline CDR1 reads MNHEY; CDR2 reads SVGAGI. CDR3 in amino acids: CASKGGSLGNTIYF. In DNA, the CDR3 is TGTGCCAGCAAAGGCGGGTCACTTGGAAACACCATATATTTT.

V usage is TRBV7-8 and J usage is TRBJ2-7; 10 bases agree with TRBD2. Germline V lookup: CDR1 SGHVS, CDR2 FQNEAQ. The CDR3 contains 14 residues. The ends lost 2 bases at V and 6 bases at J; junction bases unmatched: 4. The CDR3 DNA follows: TGTGCCAGCAGCTTATTTAGCGGGAGGACCGAGCAGTACTTC. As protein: CASSLFSGRTEQYF.

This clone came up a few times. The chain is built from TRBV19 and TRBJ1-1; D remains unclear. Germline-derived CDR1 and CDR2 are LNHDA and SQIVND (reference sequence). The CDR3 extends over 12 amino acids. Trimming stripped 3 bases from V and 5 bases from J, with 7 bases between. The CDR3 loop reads CASSITGTEAFF. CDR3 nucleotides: TGTGCCAGTAGTATTACGGGGACTGAAGCTTTCTTT.

As DNA, the CDR3 is TGTGCCAGCTCACCCGGGACAGCCCGCGCTAACTATGGCTACACCTTC. This sequence encodes CASSPGTARANYGYTF. The V call is TRBV18, the J call TRBJ1-2, with 7 positions matching TRBD1. V shed 3 bases, J shed 0 bases, and the junction held 7 bases outside the gene matches. The germline gives CDR1 KGHSH, CDR2 LQKENI. The CDR3 is made up of 16 amino acids. Together with reference TRBV18 and TRBJ1-2, the CDR3 gives the full variable domain: NAGVMQNPRHLVRRRGQEARLRCSPMKGHSHVYWYRQLPEEGLKFMVYLQKENIIDESGMPKERFSAEFPKEGPSILRIQQVVRGDSAAYFCASSPGTARANYGYTFGSGTRLTVV.

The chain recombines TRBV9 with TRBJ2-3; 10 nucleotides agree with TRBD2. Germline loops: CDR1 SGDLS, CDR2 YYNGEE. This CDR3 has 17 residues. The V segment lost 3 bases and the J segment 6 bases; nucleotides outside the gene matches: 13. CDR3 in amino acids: CASSALRAGGPPDTQYF. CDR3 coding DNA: TGTGCCAGCAGCGCCTTAAGAGCGGGAGGGCCTCCCGATACGCAGTATTTT.

In DNA, the CDR3 is TGTGCCAGCAACCCGGACGCCGGTGGGACCCAGTACTTC. It specifies CASNPDAGGTQYF. The V gene is TRBV12-3 or TRBV12-4, the J gene TRBJ2-5; D remains ambiguous. The CDR3 covers 13 residues. Trimming left V 7 bases short and J 7 bases short, with 16 bases between.

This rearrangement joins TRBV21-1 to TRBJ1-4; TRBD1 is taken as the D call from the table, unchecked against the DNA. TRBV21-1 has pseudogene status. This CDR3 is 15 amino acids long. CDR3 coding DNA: TGTGCCAGCAGCAAAGCTGGGGCCGCTAATGAAAAACTGTTTTTT. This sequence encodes CASSKAGAANEKLFF.

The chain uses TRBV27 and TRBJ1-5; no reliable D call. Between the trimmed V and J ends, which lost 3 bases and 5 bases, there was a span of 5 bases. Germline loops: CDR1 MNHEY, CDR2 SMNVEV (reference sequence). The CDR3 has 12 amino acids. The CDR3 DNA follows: TGTGCCAGCAGTTTGAATCATCAGCCCCAGCATTTT. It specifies CASSLNHQPQHF.

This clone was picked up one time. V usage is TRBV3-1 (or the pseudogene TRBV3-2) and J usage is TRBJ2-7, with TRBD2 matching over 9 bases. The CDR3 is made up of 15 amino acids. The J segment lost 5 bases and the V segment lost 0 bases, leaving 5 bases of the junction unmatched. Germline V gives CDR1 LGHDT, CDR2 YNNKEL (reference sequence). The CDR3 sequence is CASSQEREGHHEQYF. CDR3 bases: TGTGCCAGCAGCCAAGAGCGGGAGGGCCATCACGAGCAGTACTTC.

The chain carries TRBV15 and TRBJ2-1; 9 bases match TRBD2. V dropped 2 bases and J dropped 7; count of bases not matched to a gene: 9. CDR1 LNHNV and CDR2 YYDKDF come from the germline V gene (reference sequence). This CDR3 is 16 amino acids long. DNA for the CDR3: TGTGCCACCAGCAGACCTCCTAGCGGGATGGGGAATGAGCAGTTCTTC. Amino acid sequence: CATSRPPSGMGNEQFF.

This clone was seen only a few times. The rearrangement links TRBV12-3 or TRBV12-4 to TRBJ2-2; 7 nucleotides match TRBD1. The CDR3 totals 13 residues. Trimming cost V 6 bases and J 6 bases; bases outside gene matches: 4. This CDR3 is CASRSQGAGELFF. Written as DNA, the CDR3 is TGTGCCAGCAGATCGCAGGGGGCCGGGGAGCTGTTTTTT.

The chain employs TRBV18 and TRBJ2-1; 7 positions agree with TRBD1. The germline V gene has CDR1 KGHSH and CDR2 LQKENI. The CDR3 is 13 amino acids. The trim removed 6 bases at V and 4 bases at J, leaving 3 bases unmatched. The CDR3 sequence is CASSTDRYNEQFF. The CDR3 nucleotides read TGTGCCAGCTCTACGGACAGGTACAATGAGCAGTTCTTC. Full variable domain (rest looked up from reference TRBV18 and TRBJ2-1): NAGVMQNPRHLVRRRGQEARLRCSPMKGHSHVYWYRQLPEEGLKFMVYLQKENIIDESGMPKERFSAEFPKEGPSILRIQQVVRGDSAAYFCASSTDRYNEQFFGPGTRLTVL.